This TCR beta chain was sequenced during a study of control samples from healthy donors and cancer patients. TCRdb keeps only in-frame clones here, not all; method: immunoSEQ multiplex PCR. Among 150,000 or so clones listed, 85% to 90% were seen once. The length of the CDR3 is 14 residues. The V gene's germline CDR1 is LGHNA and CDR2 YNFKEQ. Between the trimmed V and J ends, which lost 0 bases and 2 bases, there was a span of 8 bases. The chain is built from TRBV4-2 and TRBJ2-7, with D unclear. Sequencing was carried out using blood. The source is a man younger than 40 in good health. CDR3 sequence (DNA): TGTGCCAGCAGCCAAGATGTGATTGCCTACGAGCAGTACTTC. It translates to CASSQDVIAYEQYF.